The entry that follows covers one TCR beta chain sequence. This sample is drawn from a study of blood T cell repertoires in COVID-19. TCRdb's copy holds only in-frame clones and misses some; the assay was immunoSEQ multiplex PCR. Of approximately 210,000 clones in the sample, about 86% are singletons; the top ten hold 0.6% to 0.9%. The sequenced material came from peripheral blood. This sequence was found in a woman in her 70s with acute or convalescent COVID-19.

The CDR3: CASGGQGYEQFF. The DNA for the CDR3 is TGCGCCAGCGGTGGACAGGGGTACGAGCAGTTCTTC. V gene TRBV5-1 combines with J gene TRBJ2-1; the match to TRBD1 covers 9 bases. This CDR3 is built from 12 residues. Germline CDR1 SGHRS, CDR2 YFSETQ. The V gene end was trimmed by 7 bases and the J gene end by 10 bases; junction bases not matched to a gene: 6.